Listed here are 17 T cell receptor beta chains from one sample, sequenced in a study of T cells in Graves' hyperthyroidism and ophthalmopathy. From RNA transcripts, TCR beta CDR3 regions were amplified. RT-PCR in the first round (using the HTBI primer set) targeted the TCR CDR3. MiXCR, applied by TCRdb to the multiplex PCR reads, yields one record per CDR3 protein. The sample holds under 350,000 distinct CDR3 sequences; 25% to 30% are singletons and the top ten take over 25%. The sequenced material came from blood. Every receptor here comes from a man between 35 and 55 years old with Graves' hyperthyroidism that later progressed to Graves' ophthalmopathy.

This clonotype was picked up many times. V gene TRBV9 combines with J gene TRBJ1-2; D perhaps matches TRBD1 (5 bases). CDR1 is SGDLS and CDR2 is YYNGEE in the germline V gene. Trimming stripped 2 bases from V and 4 bases from J, with 9 bases between. CDR3 length: 13 residues. CDR3 bases: TGTGCCAGCAGCGTGTCAGGGACCTATGGCTACACCTTC. Translating gives CASSVSGTYGYTF.

This clonotype showed up many times. This sequence joins TRBV12-3 or TRBV12-4 and TRBJ2-5; D not certain. V lost 2 bases, J lost 3 bases, and 4 bases lay in between. The CDR3 totals 12 residues. Here the CDR3 DNA reads TGTGCCAGCAGTTTACAAAAAGAGACCCAGTACTTC. As protein: CASSLQKETQYF.

Ten or more counts support this clonotype. This chain uses TRBV20-1 with TRBJ1-2, with D possibly being TRBD1 (5 bases). The CDR3 has 12 amino acids. V dropped 5 bases and J dropped 1 base, with 8 bases sitting between them. Germline CDR1 and CDR2: DFQATT and SNEGSKA (reference sequence). CDR3 loop: CSASDSNYGYTF. CDR3 coding DNA: TGCAGTGCTTCAGACAGTAACTATGGCTACACCTTC.

This clonotype came up many times. V gene TRBV7-9 combines with J gene TRBJ1-1, with D hard to call. V was shortened by 4 bases and J by 1 base, with 7 bases between the two germline ends. The CDR3 length is 13 residues. Germline CDR1 and CDR2: SEHNR and FQNEAQ (reference sequence). The CDR3 loop is CASSSEQNTEAFF. CDR3 nucleotides: TGTGCCAGCAGCTCCGAACAGAACACTGAAGCTTTCTTT.

There are many counts of this clonotype. This chain joins TRBV14 and TRBJ2-5; D is possibly TRBD1 (5 bases). CDR1 SGHDN and CDR2 FVKESK come from the germline V gene. The CDR3 has 14 amino acids. V gave up 3 bases and J gave up 5 bases, with 13 bases separating them. The CDR3 sequence is CASSHQGVWETQYF. The CDR3, as DNA: TGTGCCAGCAGCCATCAGGGTGTCTGGGAGACCCAGTACTTC.

This clonotype came up many times. The chain couples TRBV6-1 to TRBJ2-7; 9 positions agree with TRBD2. The CDR3 runs 16 residues. V dropped 6 bases and J dropped 4; count of bases not matched to a gene: 13. CDR1 MNHNS and CDR2 SASEGT come from the germline V gene. The CDR3 sequence is CASRGQQTSGLYEQYF. In DNA form, the CDR3 reads TGTGCCAGCAGGGGACAGCAGACTAGCGGCCTATACGAGCAGTACTTC.

The CDR3 DNA is TGCAGCGCCCAAGTGATCCGAGAGACCCAGTACTTC. Protein product: CSAQVIRETQYF. V usage is TRBV29-1 and J usage is TRBJ2-5; D remains ambiguous. Trimming removed 7 bases at V and 4 bases at J, with 13 bases between. Germline V gene lookup returns CDR1 SQVTM and CDR2 ANQGSEA. The CDR3 runs 12 residues.

This clonotype was observed at least ten times. The chain carries TRBV20-1 and TRBJ2-7, with TRBD1 identical over 7 bases. With V trimmed by 6 bases and J by 0 bases, 14 bases remained unmatched. The CDR3 consists of 16 residues. Germline V gene data show CDR1 as DFQATT and CDR2 as SNEGSKA (reference sequence). The DNA for the CDR3 is TGCAGTGCGATAGGGACCACAGGGGATTCCTCCTACGAGCAGTACTTC. Protein sequence: CSAIGTTGDSSYEQYF.

This chain links TRBV6-2 or TRBV6-3 with TRBJ1-1; 9 nucleotides match TRBD1. The CDR3 is 15 residues long. V dropped 6 bases and J dropped 4; count of bases not matched to a gene: 9. Germline V CDR1 and CDR2: MNHEY, SVGEGT. CDR3 region: CASRTGGAGGTEAFF. The CDR3 nucleotides read TGTGCCAGCAGAACAGGGGGCGCCGGGGGCACTGAAGCTTTCTTT.

The chain employs TRBV7-3 and TRBJ2-2, with unresolved D. Per germline, CDR1 SGHTA and CDR2 FQGTGA. The CDR3 has 12 residues. V lost 2 bases and J lost 7, with 5 bases in between. The CDR3 here is CASSLWNGELFF. In DNA, the CDR3 is TGTGCCAGCAGCTTATGGAACGGGGAGCTGTTTTTT.

This clonotype was observed at least ten times. V gene TRBV28 combines with J gene TRBJ2-7; 7 bases fit TRBD1. CDR3 length: 14 residues. Trimming took 5 bases from V and 2 from J; bases not matched to a gene: 6. Looked up from germline, CDR1 is MDHEN and CDR2 is SYDVKM. For the CDR3, the DNA is TGTGCCAGCAGTATAGGGGGCACCACCTACGAGCAGTACTTC. It is translated as CASSIGGTTYEQYF.

V is TRBV6-5 and J is TRBJ1-1; D not certain. Germline CDR1 MNHEY, CDR2 SVGAGI. The CDR3 has 14 amino acids. With 0 bases removed from V and 5 bases from J, the gap between germline ends came to 10 bases. CDR3 amino acids: CASSYSKWGTEAFF. CDR3 bases: TGTGCCAGCAGTTACTCGAAGTGGGGAACTGAAGCTTTCTTT.

This rearrangement joins TRBV6-5 to TRBJ2-7; 9 bases are shared with TRBD1. Germline V CDR1 and CDR2: MNHEY, SVGAGI. V dropped 0 bases and J dropped 5; count of bases not matched to a gene: 8. This CDR3 comprises 16 residues. As DNA, the CDR3 is TGTGCCAGCAGTTACTCGATGGGGACAGGGATCCACGAGCAGTACTTC. Translating gives CASSYSMGTGIHEQYF.

This clonotype was seen at least ten times. The V and J genes are TRBV7-2 and TRBJ1-1, with unresolved D. The CDR3 is made up of 13 amino acids. Trimming left V 5 bases short and J 11 bases short, with 18 bases between. Germline V gene lookup returns CDR1 SGHTA and CDR2 FQGNSA. CDR3 DNA: TGTGCCAGCAGCCACCCTCAGCCGCCCGGGGCTTTCTTT. Translating it yields CASSHPQPPGAFF.

This clonotype was detected ten times or more. This rearrangement joins TRBV24-1 to TRBJ2-1; 8 bases match TRBD2. The germline CDR1 and CDR2 sequences are KGHDR and SFDVKD. With 4 bases clipped from V and 6 bases from J, the junction kept 13 bases outside the gene matches. The CDR3 contains 17 residues. This CDR3 is CATSEPLGLAGSNEQFF. In nucleotides, the CDR3 is TGTGCCACCAGTGAACCTTTAGGACTAGCCGGATCCAATGAGCAGTTCTTC.

DNA of the CDR3: TGTGCCACCAGCAGCCCGGGCCTAGCGGGTGGGGAGACCCAGTACTTC. This codes for CATSSPGLAGGETQYF. V is TRBV15 and J is TRBJ2-5; 8 bases match TRBD2. This CDR3 has 16 residues. The V and J ends lost 3 bases and 5 bases, in that order; junction bases with no gene match: 11. Germline V gene data show CDR1 as LNHNV and CDR2 as YYDKDF (reference sequence).

This clonotype came up many times. V is TRBV2 and J is TRBJ2-7, with D tentatively TRBD2 (6 bases). Germline V gives CDR1 SNHLY, CDR2 FYNNEI. V lost 8 bases and J lost 2, with 7 bases in between. The CDR3 length is 11 residues. CDR3 sequence reads: CASRETYEQYF. The CDR3 DNA sequence: TGTGCCAGCCGGGAGACCTACGAGCAGTACTTC.